Listed here are 8 T cell receptor beta chains from one sample, sequenced in a study of T cell clonotyping in hematopoietic cell transplantation. The protocol was immunoSEQ multiplex PCR, while the TCRdb copy is restricted to in-frame clones and leaves out a portion. The table records over 5,500 clones, roughly 78% of them present only once. The input for sequencing was peripheral blood mononuclear cells, taken 180 days after allogeneic stem cell transplant. These receptors all come from a male patient between 65 and 79 years old who had an allogeneic stem cell transplant from an unrelated donor, so T cells may come from the graft donor. Some clones in this sample may be carry-over from other donors' samples.

The V and J genes are TRBV19 and TRBJ1-5; TRBD1 agrees at 7 bases. From germline, CDR1 is LNHDA and CDR2 SQIVND (reference sequence). The ends lost 4 bases at V and 7 bases at J; junction bases unmatched: 7. The CDR3 is 14 residues long. For the CDR3, the DNA is TGTGCCAGTAGTAATAGACAGGGTGTCCAGCCCCAGCATTTT. This sequence encodes CASSNRQGVQPQHF.

This rearrangement joins TRBV6-5 to TRBJ1-2; D unresolved. The germline V gene has CDR1 MNHEY and CDR2 SVGAGI. This CDR3 contains 11 residues. Trimming took 5 bases from V and 8 from J, leaving 9 bases between them. CDR3: CASSLGGGYTF. The DNA of the CDR3 is TGTGCCAGCAGTCTTGGCGGGGGCTACACCTTC.

This clone was observed a handful of times. Because the CDR3's place on the DNA is in doubt, the DNA is left out and the CDR3 is given as listed by TCRdb. This chain links TRBV28 with TRBJ2-7; the listed D gene, TRBD2, was not tested against the DNA. The length of the CDR3 is 15 amino acids, counting both ends. The germline CDR1 and CDR2 sequences are MDHEN and SYDVKM. The CDR3 spells CASSTSRRGGYEQYF.

The chain links TRBV6-5 to TRBJ2-7, with D uncertain. The CDR3 runs 14 residues. V lost 4 bases and J 1 base, leaving 11 bases between the germline ends. Germline lookup yields CDR1 MNHEY and CDR2 SVGAGI. The CDR3 sequence: CASSSPGRSYEQYF. The CDR3 DNA sequence: TGTGCCAGCAGTTCCCCTGGTCGTTCCTACGAGCAGTACTTC.

The gene calls are TRBV19 and TRBJ2-3; D gene unclear. V lost 2 bases and J 0 bases, leaving 12 bases between the germline ends. Germline lookup yields CDR1 LNHDA and CDR2 SQIVND (reference sequence). This CDR3 spans 16 amino acids. CDR3 sequence reads: CASSIRSESSTDTQYF. The CDR3, as DNA: TGTGCCAGTAGTATAAGGTCCGAATCTAGCACAGATACGCAGTATTTT.

This clone showed up just once. The CDR3 loop reads CSADTQETQYF. CDR3 coding DNA: TGCAGCGCTGACACCCAAGAGACCCAGTACTTC. V gene TRBV29-1 combines with J gene TRBJ2-5; D unclear. The CDR3 is made up of 11 amino acids. V lost 7 bases and J lost 1, with 7 bases in between. CDR1 SQVTM and CDR2 ANQGSEA come from the germline V gene.

This chain links TRBV5-6 with TRBJ2-2; a weak D match, TRBD1 (5 bases). The germline V gene has CDR1 SGHDT and CDR2 YYEEEE. The CDR3 is made up of 16 amino acids. V was shortened by 2 bases and J by 3 bases, with 14 bases between the two germline ends. CDR3 DNA sequence: TGTGCCAGCAGCTTACAATCGGCAGGGCACACCGGGGAGCTGTTTTTT. This codes for CASSLQSAGHTGELFF.

CDR3 coding DNA: TGTGCCAGCAGCCTCGGACAGGGGAATCAGCCCCAGCATTTT. The encoded protein is CASSLGQGNQPQHF. The chain has TRBV6-5 and TRBJ1-5, with 9 bases aligning to TRBD1. The V segment lost 6 bases and the J segment 4 bases; nucleotides outside the gene matches: 4. The germline V gene has CDR1 MNHEY and CDR2 SVGAGI. The CDR3 has 14 amino acids.